This T cell receptor beta chain emerged from a study of cytomegalovirus exposure and HLA in healthy donors. Overall study: Of the donors genotyped, approximately 400 in all, 81% fell in the Caucasian-associated ancestry cluster.

Study-wide results and caveats: The later analysis indicated that the majority of CMV-associated TCR beta chains appeared HLA-restricted. Per a later analysis, HLA-associated TCR beta chains showed more clonal expansion than other, equally common TCR beta chains.

PCR employed 60 Vbeta and 13 Jbeta primers. In the study's own analysis: In a later analysis, of 80 million or so unique beta chains, about 12 million appeared in at least two donors. Generated by immunoSEQ multiplex PCR, the TCRdb table keeps only in-frame clones and is missing some. Clone size and V and J calls were adopted from that table, with D and trimming inferred from the DNA. The table has fewer than 180,000 clones, 60% to 70% seen once. V gave up 5 bases and J gave up 1 base; unmatched junction bases: 6. The CDR3 sequence is 15 residues long. This clone occurred once. Its antigen is undetermined.

The chain is built from TRBV5-7 and TRBJ2-7; 10 bases fit TRBD1. TRBV5-7 is an open reading frame, and its role is uncertain. The TCR sequence derives from a woman aged 60 to 75 in good health and CMV-seropositive. The sequencing input was PBMCs. CDR3 sequence: CASRGDRGHSYEQYF. The CDR3 region has the DNA TGTGCCAGCAGGGGGGACAGGGGTCATTCCTACGAGCAGTACTTC.